Listed below are T cell receptor beta chains from one sample, sequenced in a study of OX40 agonist ivuxolimab in advanced cancers. The table came from immunoSEQ multiplex PCR; TCRdb's copy has only in-frame clones and leaves some out. Of 35,000 to 45,000 clones in the sample, around three quarters were seen once. Sequenced here: CD4+ or CD8+ T cells sorted from blood, sampled in a trial of the OX40 agonist ivuxolimab. The receptors were sampled from an adult with an advanced solid tumor such as melanoma, head and neck, liver or kidney cancer. Each CDR3 is given with its conserved first and last residue. The D gene is left open where the match is weak. Expanded clones get a size class; other rows say once, few or many, or leave the size out.

J gene	V gene	clone size	D gene	CDR3 protein	CDR3 DNA
TRBJ2-6	TRBV10-3	once	TRBD1	CAISALGGQGAGANVLTF	TGTGCCATCAGTGCCCTGGGGGGACAGGGGGCCGGGGCCAACGTCCTGACTTTC
TRBJ1-5	TRBV6-6	-	-	CASSPDMGQPQHF	TGTGCCAGCAGTCCGGACATGGGTCAGCCCCAGCATTTT
TRBJ1-2	TRBV7-2	-	-	CASSLWGEGYTF	TGTGCCAGCAGCTTATGGGGTGAGGGCTACACCTTC
TRBJ2-4	TRBV19	few	-	CASSLGEDIQYF	TGTGCCAGTAGTTTGGGGGAGGACATTCAGTACTTC
TRBJ2-6	TRBV21-1	-	-	CASSKGDINSGANVLTF	TGTGCCAGCAGCAAAGGAGACATTAACTCTGGGGCCAACGTCCTGACTTTC
TRBJ1-3	TRBV7-3	-	-	CASSLSTDGNTIYF	TGTGCCAGCAGCTTAAGCACAGATGGAAACACCATATATTTT
TRBJ1-2	TRBV7-9	-	TRBD1	CASSRGTGLGYTF	TGTGCCAGCAGCCGAGGGACAGGGTTAGGCTACACCTTC
TRBJ2-7	TRBV19	-	TRBD1	CASRRDRSSYEQYF	TGTGCCAGTAGACGGGACAGAAGCTCCTACGAGCAGTACTTC
TRBJ2-3	TRBV5-1	-	-	CASNSRTHTDTQYF	TGCGCCAGCAACTCCAGGACCCACACAGATACGCAGTATTTT
TRBJ2-5	TRBV9	few	TRBD2	CASSALLAGGNQETQYF	TGTGCCAGCAGCGCCCTTCTAGCGGGGGGGAACCAAGAGACCCAGTACTTC
TRBJ1-3	TRBV6-1	-	-	CASIQSYGNTIYF	TGTGCCAGCATCCAGTCCTATGGAAACACCATATATTTT
TRBJ2-6	TRBV5-1	-	TRBD1	CASSDDRAGANVLTF	TGCGCCAGCAGCGATGACAGGGCTGGGGCCAACGTCCTGACTTTC
TRBJ1-5	TRBV5-1	few	-	CASSEGPGQPQHF	TGCGCCAGCAGCGAGGGGCCCGGTCAGCCCCAGCATTTT
TRBJ2-5	TRBV5-1	-	-	CASTARNDIRQYF	TGCGCCAGCACAGCAAGGAATGACATCCGCCAGTACTTC
TRBJ2-1	TRBV2	-	-	CASTLNDEQFF	TGTGCCAGCACCTTAAATGATGAGCAGTTCTTC
TRBJ2-7	TRBV7-9	once	TRBD1	CASSPTGIEQYF	TGTGCCAGCAGCCCGACAGGGATCGAGCAGTACTTC
TRBJ2-1	TRBV4-2	-	TRBD2	CASSQDERGLYEQFF	TGTGCCAGCAGCCAAGATGAGCGGGGGTTGTATGAGCAGTTCTTC
TRBJ2-5	TRBV19	-	-	CASSPSLGETQYF	TGTGCCAGTAGTCCCTCGCTAGGAGAGACCCAGTACTTC
TRBJ2-5	TRBV14	-	-	CASSQTTEAQYF	TGTGCCAGCAGCCAAACGACGGAGGCCCAGTACTTC
TRBJ2-7	TRBV6-5	once	-	CASSSGAPRMKYF	TGTGCCAGCAGCAGTGGGGCACCTCGAATGAAGTACTTC
TRBJ2-3	TRBV7-9	-	TRBD1	CASSLETGRKDTQYF	TGTGCCAGCAGCTTAGAGACAGGGAGAAAGGATACGCAGTATTTT
TRBJ1-6	TRBV5-4	-	-	CASSLGQSYSPLHF	TGTGCCAGCAGCTTGGGACAGTCCTATTCACCCCTCCACTTT
TRBJ2-5	TRBV19	-	-	CASSPRAQETQYF	TGTGCCAGTAGTCCTAGGGCGCAAGAGACCCAGTACTTC
TRBJ1-3	TRBV5-4	-	-	CASSEGSTGNTIYF	TGTGCCAGCAGCGAGGGTAGTACTGGAAACACCATATATTTT
TRBJ2-1	TRBV4-2	few	-	CASSQDLVLSYNEQFF	TGTGCCAGCAGCCAAGATCTTGTCCTCTCCTACAATGAGCAGTTCTTC
TRBJ2-3	TRBV5-1	-	-	CASAAGVGTDTQYF	TGCGCCAGCGCGGCAGGGGTTGGCACAGATACGCAGTATTTT
TRBJ2-1	TRBV5-1	-	-	CASSLIGTYNEQFF	TGCGCCAGCAGCCTGATAGGGACCTACAATGAGCAGTTCTTC
TRBJ1-4	TRBV6-5	-	-	CASSGPTTNEKLFF	TGTGCCAGCAGCGGACCCACAACTAATGAAAAACTGTTTTTT
TRBJ1-1	TRBV25-1	once	-	CASSDRQDTEAFF	TGTGCCAGCAGTGACAGACAAGACACTGAAGCTTTCTTT
TRBJ1-5	TRBV7-2	-	TRBD1	CANNPGGARNQPQHF	TGTGCCAACAACCCAGGGGGGGCTCGCAATCAGCCCCAGCATTTT
TRBJ2-7	TRBV11-2	medium-sized	TRBD1	CASSLGTGYEQYF	TGTGCCAGCAGCTTAGGGACAGGGTACGAGCAGTACTTC
TRBJ2-1	TRBV29-1	-	TRBD1	CSVAKKGQYNEQFF	TGCAGCGTTGCCAAAAAGGGACAGTACAATGAGCAGTTCTTC
TRBJ2-2	TRBV5-1	-	-	CASEPGTHNTGELFF	TGCGCCAGCGAGCCTGGGACTCACAACACCGGGGAGCTGTTTTTT
TRBJ1-5	TRBV29-1	few	-	CSVEEYSNQPQHF	TGCAGCGTTGAGGAATATAGCAATCAGCCCCAGCATTTT
TRBJ1-4	TRBV30	-	-	CAWSIGFREKLFF	TGTGCCTGGAGTATCGGGTTTCGGGAAAAACTGTTTTTT
TRBJ2-1	TRBV28	-	TRBD2	CAIQWGGLPYNEQFF	TGTGCCATCCAATGGGGGGGTCTTCCTTACAATGAGCAGTTCTTC
TRBJ1-1	TRBV7-9	-	-	CAGLLNTEAFF	TGTGCCGGATTATTGAACACTGAAGCTTTCTTT
TRBJ2-5	TRBV4-1	-	TRBD2	CASSQNGASGGQETQYF	TGCGCCAGCAGCCAGAATGGAGCTAGCGGGGGACAAGAGACCCAGTACTTC
TRBJ1-1	TRBV30	-	TRBD1	CAWSVRGRGATEAFF	TGTGCCTGGAGTGTACGTGGCAGGGGGGCGACTGAAGCTTTCTTT
TRBJ1-2	TRBV18	-	-	CASSQPAVRGYTF	TGTGCCAGCTCACAACCCGCAGTTAGGGGCTACACCTTC
TRBJ2-2	TRBV5-4	-	TRBD1	CASSPRQGAAAGELFF	TGTGCCAGCAGCCCAAGACAGGGGGCTGCGGCCGGGGAGCTGTTTTTT
TRBJ1-1	TRBV7-2	-	-	CASSATGKTEAFF	TGTGCCAGCAGCGCAACAGGGAAGACTGAAGCTTTCTTT
TRBJ1-3	TRBV25-1	few	-	CASALRGGNTIYF	TGTGCCAGCGCTCTTAGAGGGGGAAACACCATATATTTT
TRBJ1-1	TRBV27	-	-	CASGFNGNTEAFF	TGTGCCAGCGGTTTCAACGGGAACACTGAAGCTTTCTTT
TRBJ2-6	TRBV6-5	-	-	CATRGGSSGANVLTF	TGTGCCACCCGAGGGGGAAGCTCTGGGGCCAACGTCCTGACTTTC
TRBJ2-7	TRBV21-1	-	-	CASSTRVSLYYEQYF	TGTGCCAGCAGCACGAGGGTCAGTCTATATTACGAGCAGTACTTC
TRBJ2-6	TRBV5-4	-	-	CASSPRVAGANVLTF	TGTGCCAGCAGCCCCAGGGTCGCCGGGGCCAACGTCCTGACTTTC
TRBJ1-1	TRBV6-5	few	-	CASRQGYSDTEAFF	TGTGCCAGCAGACAGGGATACTCGGACACTGAAGCTTTCTTT
TRBJ2-5	TRBV5-1	-	-	CASSQKETQYF	TGCGCCAGCAGCCAGAAAGAGACCCAGTACTTC
TRBJ1-5	TRBV6-6	-	-	CASSSPQGNQPQHF	TGTGCCAGCAGTTCACCTCAGGGCAATCAGCCCCAGCATTTT
TRBJ2-3	TRBV15	-	-	CATSNRTRPSTDTQYF	TGTGCCACCAGCAACCGGACGCGACCTAGCACAGATACGCAGTATTTT
TRBJ1-1	TRBV7-9	few	-	CASSFGSTEAFF	TGTGCCAGCAGCTTCGGAAGCACTGAAGCTTTCTTT